This T cell receptor (beta chain) came from a study of blood T cell repertoires in COVID-19. Source study methods: Estimates of nucleated cell counts were drawn from the amplification of reference gene primers. Profiled with immunoSEQ multiplex PCR; TCRdb holds only in-frame clones, not every one. V, J and clone size are taken as reported in that table, and D and trimming were inferred from the DNA itself. Among about 210,000 clones listed, 80% to 90% were seen once. Unmatched junction bases numbered 13, after V lost 2 bases and J lost 5 bases. The CDR3 length is 17 residues. Germline V lookup: CDR1 KGHDR, CDR2 SFDVKD.

This TCR came from a woman aged 40 to 55 with active or convalescent COVID-19. The rearrangement joins TRBV24-1 to TRBJ2-5, with 7 bases fitting TRBD2. Sequencing used peripheral blood. Here the CDR3 reads CATSDSWGGDTRETQYF. In DNA, the CDR3 is TGTGCCACCAGTGATTCATGGGGGGGGGATACTCGGGAGACCCAGTACTTC.